This TCR beta chain came from a study of monozygotic twins with inflammatory bowel disease. The CDR3 is made up of 15 amino acids. Germline V gene data show CDR1 as MGHDK and CDR2 as SYGVNS. Total RNA input per TCR library was 3,500 to 4,500 ng. With the 5' RACE reads reprocessed, TCRdb shows one record per CDR3 protein and no DNA. With roughly 320,000 distinct CDR3 sequences in the sample, the ten largest clones hold 5.6%. Donors each contributed one blood sample measuring under 3 ml. With regard to this clonotype: The antigen remains undetermined.

Study results and caveats: Discordant twins showed the same repertoire similarity as concordant twins, possibly from limited power. Extra variability in the repertoires of patients may have come from differing immunosuppressive treatments.

Material: blood. The V and J genes are TRBV25-1 and TRBJ2-1; TCRdb calls TRBD2, which cannot be checked without DNA. The origin of this receptor is a human donor with ulcerative colitis or Crohn's disease, or a healthy co-twin of an affected twin (not recorded which). The CDR3 sequence: CASGTSGRGAYEQFF.